The rows below give T cell receptor beta chains drawn from one sample of a study of persistence of HIV-infected CD4 T cells. For these TCRs, the target antigens are not known. TCRdb keeps only in-frame clones here, not all; method: immunoSEQ multiplex PCR. The sample includes about 41,000 clones, approximately 78% seen only once; the top ten take 13% to 15%. The sample was CD4+ T cells sorted from PBMCs after approximately 18-hour stimulation, taken from a patient who received antiretroviral therapy. These receptors were obtained from an adult man with HIV who was CMV-seropositive. Each CDR3 is given with its conserved first and last residue. Each record gives: CDR3 protein, CDR3 DNA, V gene, J gene, clone size, D gene. D genes are given only for firm matches. Part of the rows lack a size; the others show once, few, many or a class for expanded clones.

CDR3aa: CATSRDRLNEKLFF
CDR3nt: TGTGCCACCAGCAGAGACCGACTTAATGAAAAACTGTTTTTT
v_gene: TRBV15
j_gene: TRBJ1-4
abundance: .
d_gene: .

CDR3aa: CASSRGERKETQYF
CDR3nt: TGCGCCAGCAGCCGCGGAGAGAGAAAAGAGACCCAGTACTTC
v_gene: TRBV4-1
j_gene: TRBJ2-5
abundance: .
d_gene: .

CDR3aa: CASSQAGQGNNQPQHF
CDR3nt: TGTGCCAGCAGCCAAGCCGGACAGGGGAACAATCAGCCCCAGCATTTT
v_gene: TRBV4-2
j_gene: TRBJ1-5
abundance: few
d_gene: TRBD1

CDR3aa: CASSLAGGPIEREQYF
CDR3nt: TGTGCCAGCAGTTTAGCGGGAGGGCCGATTGAAAGGGAGCAGTACTTC
v_gene: TRBV6-5
j_gene: TRBJ2-7
abundance: once
d_gene: TRBD2

CDR3aa: CASSGGPLYNEQFF
CDR3nt: TGTGCCTCGAGCGGGGGGCCTCTATACAATGAGCAGTTCTTC
v_gene: TRBV27
j_gene: TRBJ2-1
abundance: .
d_gene: TRBD2

CDR3aa: CATSRDHSGGAEQYF
CDR3nt: TGTGCCACCAGCAGAGATCACTCGGGGGGGGCCGAGCAGTACTTC
v_gene: TRBV15
j_gene: TRBJ2-7
abundance: .
d_gene: TRBD2

CDR3aa: CASNESRNTIYF
CDR3nt: TGTGCCAGCAACGAATCCCGAAACACCATATATTTT
v_gene: TRBV6-5
j_gene: TRBJ1-3
abundance: .
d_gene: .

CDR3aa: CASSATTGGRNQPQHF
CDR3nt: TGTGCCAGCAGTGCAACTACAGGGGGCCGGAATCAGCCCCAGCATTTT
v_gene: TRBV6-1
j_gene: TRBJ1-5
abundance: once
d_gene: TRBD1

CDR3aa: CAISDQTLGTGGNGNTIYF
CDR3nt: TGTGCCATCAGTGACCAAACTCTCGGGACAGGGGGAAATGGAAACACCATATATTTT
v_gene: TRBV10-3
j_gene: TRBJ1-3
abundance: .
d_gene: TRBD1

CDR3aa: CASSTGQTNTEAFF
CDR3nt: TGCGCCAGCAGTACCGGACAGACGAACACTGAAGCTTTCTTT
v_gene: TRBV5-1
j_gene: TRBJ1-1
abundance: .
d_gene: .

CDR3aa: CASSPVGGENNSPLHF
CDR3nt: TGTGCCAGCTCACCAGTGGGCGGTGAAAACAATTCACCCCTCCACTTT
v_gene: TRBV18
j_gene: TRBJ1-6
abundance: .
d_gene: .